This paragraph covers one T cell receptor (beta chain) sequence. Sequencing used cDNA as its template, made by extracting RNA and reverse transcribing it. The data were produced by immunoSEQ multiplex PCR, yet TCRdb's version contains in-frame clones alone and is incomplete. The table includes 150,000 or so clones, approximately 49% detected once. The CDR3 has 14 amino acids. The germline gives CDR1 SQVTM, CDR2 ANQGSEA. Trimming took 6 bases from V and 2 from J, leaving 16 bases between them. These data come from a study of CD8+ T cells in alopecia areata. This clonotype was obtained from a human donor with alopecia areata. The sequencing here drew on CD8+ T cells sorted from blood, taken at week 0. The chain links TRBV29-1 to TRBJ1-2, with TRBD1 as a possible D gene (5 bases). The CDR3 DNA follows: TGCAGCGTCCTGGGTGACAGAACCAACTATGGCTACACCTTC. Translating gives CSVLGDRTNYGYTF.